The 20 T cell receptor beta chains presented below share a single source sample, sequenced in a study of T cell clonality in common variable immunodeficiency. Repertoires were generated with immunoSEQ multiplex PCR, while TCRdb's copy carries only in-frame clones and drops some. The data show tens of thousands of clones, with none appearing a single time. The sample taken for sequencing was peripheral blood mononuclear cells. These receptors were collected from a person aged 18 to 75 in good health.

The table lists this clone with many counts. Sequencing ends 3 residues short of the CDR3 end; the germline J gene provides the rest. This chain connects TRBV20-1 to TRBJ2-3; TRBD2 is a possible D gene (5 bases). Germline CDR1 DFQATT, CDR2 SNEGSKA (reference sequence). This CDR3 contains 14 residues. Trimming took 4 bases from V and 2 from J, leaving 13 bases between them. CDR3 DNA, as far as it was read: TGCAGTGCTATAGAGGGCTTTTCCACAGATACG. Translating it yields CSAIEGFSTDT. The entire CDR3 reads CSAIEGFSTDTQYF.

This clone was recorded at least ten times. Read coverage stops 3 residues before the CDR3 terminus; the germline J gene supplies the remainder. The chain uses TRBV6-1 and TRBJ2-7; 7 bases are shared with TRBD1. V was pared by 4 bases and J by 0 bases, with 6 bases of the junction left unmatched. CDR3 length: 15 amino acids. Germline V gene sequence: CDR1 MNHNS, CDR2 SASEGT. CDR3 protein: CASSAQGKGSYEQYF. CDR3 bases read: TGTGCCAGCAGTGCACAGGGGAAAGGCTCCTACGAG.

The sample holds many counts of this clone. The CDR3 end is not reached by the read, which stops 3 residues before it; the germline J gene fills it in. The gene calls are TRBV4-1 and TRBJ1-6; TRBD1 agrees at 10 bases. The length of the CDR3 is 16 residues. Germline CDR1 and CDR2: MGHRA and YSYEKL. Germline trimming cut 0 bases from V and 6 bases from J; bases unmatched to any gene: 2. CDR3 DNA, as far as it was read: TGCGCCAGCAGCCAAGAAGGGACAGGGGCTAATTCACCC. Translation gives CASSQEGTGANSP. The whole CDR3 is CASSQEGTGANSPLHF.

As concerns this clone: Relative to the germline gene, one junction end is altered; a read error may explain this. The read stops 3 residues short of the end of the CDR3; the missing end is completed from the germline J gene. The chain combines TRBV20-1 with TRBJ1-3; maybe TRBD1 (5 bases). Germline V gene data show CDR1 as DFQATT and CDR2 as SNEGSKA (reference sequence). The CDR3 extends over 13 amino acids. The CDR3 region is CSARGGTGNTIYF. Incomplete CDR3 DNA: TGCAGTGCTAGAGGGGGAACAGGAAACACG.

This clone was counted ten times or more. The CDR3 extends 3 residues past the end of the read, so its final part is completed from the germline J gene. Other DNA sequences in this sample translate to the same CDR3. The chain uses TRBV30 and TRBJ1-3; weak D call: TRBD1 (5 bases). This CDR3 comprises 17 residues. In germline, CDR1 is GTSNPN, CDR2 SVGIG (reference sequence). Between the trimmed V and J ends, which lost 3 bases and 0 bases, there was a span of 18 bases. The sequenced CDR3 bases are TGTGCCTGGAGGCCCGCAGCAGGGCGAGGCTCTGGAAACACC. Translated, it gives CAWRPAAGRGSGNT. The complete CDR3 reads CAWRPAAGRGSGNTIYF.

This clone has more than one count but fewer than ten. The read terminates 3 residues before the CDR3 end, so the remaining end is supplied by the germline J gene. V gene TRBV7-7 combines with J gene TRBJ1-2; D not resolved. Germline V gives CDR1 SSHAT, CDR2 FNYEAQ (reference sequence). The CDR3 totals 16 residues. CDR3 region: CASSLVDPKGADTYTF. The CDR3 DNA, read in part, is TGTGCCAGCAGCTTAGTGGATCCCAAGGGTGCAGATACC.

This clone was counted many times. The read stops 3 residues short of the end of the CDR3; the missing end is completed from the germline J gene. This chain links TRBV5-6 with TRBJ2-7; 13 nucleotides agree with TRBD2. The CDR3 covers 15 residues. Looked up from germline, CDR1 is SGHDT and CDR2 is YYEEEE. V shed 4 bases, J shed 1 base, and the junction held 2 bases outside the gene matches. The part of the CDR3 DNA that was read is TGTGCCAGCAGCCGGGGACTAGCGGGGTCCTACGAG. This gives the protein CASSRGLAGSYE. From start to end, the CDR3 is CASSRGLAGSYEQYF.

This clone was seen ten or more times. Sequencing ends 3 residues short of the CDR3 end; the germline J gene provides the rest. V usage is TRBV6-1 and J usage is TRBJ2-5; the D is unclear. The CDR3 extends over 12 amino acids. V lost 4 bases and J 7 bases, leaving 10 bases between the germline ends. Germline lookup yields CDR1 MNHNS and CDR2 SASEGT. This CDR3 is CASSVRRGTQYF. CDR3 DNA, as far as it was read: TGTGCCAGCAGTGTTAGACGCGGGACC.

This clone was recorded at least ten times. The read stops 3 residues short of the end of the CDR3; the missing end is completed from the germline J gene. The gene calls are TRBV29-1 and TRBJ2-3, with 11 bases that match TRBD2. The V gene end was trimmed by 3 bases and the J gene end by 2 bases; junction bases not matched to a gene: 10. The CDR3 is 17 residues long. Germline CDR1 reads SQVTM; CDR2 reads ANQGSEA. Partial CDR3 DNA: TGCAGCGTTGAGCCGATTAGCGGGAGGGGTAACACAGATACG. Translated: CSVEPISGRGNTDT. The full CDR3 protein reads CSVEPISGRGNTDTQYF.

There are a few counts of this clone. The sequenced fragment ends 3 residues before the CDR3 boundary, so the rest is inferred from the germline J gene. This chain uses TRBV20-1 with TRBJ2-7, with 11 nucleotides matching TRBD2. Trimming cost V 5 bases and J 6 bases; bases outside gene matches: 15. The CDR3 is 16 amino acids. CDR1 DFQATT and CDR2 SNEGSKA come from the germline V gene (reference sequence). CDR3 residues: CSASGNSGRAWAEQYF. CDR3 DNA, as far as it was read: TGCAGTGCTTCAGGGAATAGCGGGAGGGCCTGGGCCGAG.

Concerning this clone: Read data end 3 residues before the CDR3 end; the end is taken from the germline J gene. The chain couples TRBV6-2 or TRBV6-3 to TRBJ2-3; no clear D gene. The CDR3 spans 13 residues. Germline values: CDR1 MNHEY, CDR2 SVGEGT. CDR3 DNA (partial): TGTGCCAGCAGAAGTAGGGTCAATCAGCCG. Residues: CASRSRVNQP. The full-length CDR3 reads as CASRSRVNQPQYF.

This clone has a count of ten or more. The read halts 3 residues ahead of the CDR3 end, with the missing end drawn from the germline J gene. The chain has TRBV20-1 and TRBJ2-4, with D possibly TRBD1 on 5 matching bases. This CDR3 comprises 15 residues. CDR1 and CDR2 from the germline V gene are DFQATT and SNEGSKA (reference sequence). The CDR3 protein is CSASTQGLTHQPQYF. The CDR3 bases that were read are TGCAGTGCTAGCACCCAGGGTCTCACTCATCAGCCT.

This clone was seen many times. The read terminates 3 residues before the CDR3 end, so the remaining end is supplied by the germline J gene. The rearrangement joins TRBV20-1 to TRBJ1-1; D gene unclear. V lost 6 bases, J lost 0 bases, and 20 bases lay in between. The V gene's germline CDR1 is DFQATT and CDR2 SNEGSKA (reference sequence). The CDR3 consists of 16 residues. Partial CDR3 DNA: TGCAGTGCGATGCAGGCCGAGAGCTATATGAACACTGAA. Its protein is CSAMQAESYMNTE. The full CDR3 protein is CSAMQAESYMNTEAFF.

Many counts were recorded for this clone. The CDR3 DNA, read in part, is TGTGCCAGCAGCTGGGAGACAGGGGGGCTCTACGAG. Its translation: CASSWETGGLYE. The CDR3 as a whole reads CASSWETGGLYEQYF. The rearrangement joins TRBV7-8 to TRBJ2-7; 9 positions match TRBD1. The CDR3 end is not reached by the read, which stops 3 residues before it; the germline J gene fills it in. V was clipped by 4 bases and J by 3 bases; unmatched bases: 7. The CDR3 extends over 15 amino acids. Germline loops: CDR1 SGHVS, CDR2 FQNEAQ.

This clone was found many times. The CDR3 end is not reached by the read, which stops 3 residues before it; the germline J gene fills it in. The chain joins TRBV5-1 to TRBJ2-7, with TRBD1 matching 8 bases. J lost 4 bases, V lost 5 bases, and 8 bases had no gene match. Germline V gene lookup returns CDR1 SGHRS and CDR2 YFSETQ. This CDR3 region has 14 residues. This chain's CDR3 is CASRSGTGHYEQYF. The sequenced part of the CDR3 DNA is TGCGCCAGCAGATCCGGGACAGGCCATTACGAG.

This clone came up many times. Relative to the germline gene, one junction end is altered; a read error may explain this. The read gets to within 3 residues of the CDR3 end, and the germline J gene fills in the rest. The rearrangement links TRBV4-2 to TRBJ1-2; tentatively, D is TRBD1 (6 bases). This CDR3 has 16 amino acids. Germline V gene lookup returns CDR1 LGHNA and CDR2 YNFKEQ. CDR3 DNA (partial): TGCGCCAGCAGCAGCTCAGATGGGACACACCTCTATGGC. Its protein product is CASSSSDGTHLYG. The entire CDR3 protein is CASSSSDGTHLYGYTF.

On this clone itself: Read sequence stops 3 residues before the CDR3 end, and the germline J gene provides the missing end. V and J are TRBV19 and TRBJ1-1; a possible D gene is TRBD1 (5 bases). The CDR3 is 13 amino acids. CDR1 and CDR2 from the germline V gene are LNHDA and SQIVND (reference sequence). The sequenced part of the CDR3 DNA is TGTGCCAGTAGTATAGATCGGGACTATGGC. It is translated as CASSIDRDYG. The full CDR3 reads CASSIDRDYGAFF.

This clone was found many times. The read terminates 3 residues before the CDR3 end, so the remaining end is supplied by the germline J gene. The chain recombines TRBV6-2 or TRBV6-3 with TRBJ1-5; D ambiguous. Deletions cut 7 bases from V and 0 bases from J, with 10 bases between. The germline V gene encodes CDR1 MNHEY and CDR2 SVGEGT. The CDR3 runs 14 residues. The CDR3 reads CASTQQHSNQPQHF. Partial CDR3 DNA: TGTGCCAGCACCCAACAGCATAGCAATCAGCCC.

At least ten counts were recorded for this clone. Read data end 3 residues before the CDR3 end; the end is taken from the germline J gene. The gene calls are TRBV7-8 and TRBJ1-5; the match to TRBD1 covers 8 bases. The length of the CDR3 is 16 residues. V shed 0 bases and J 4 bases; nucleotides not matched to a gene: 5. Looked up from germline, CDR1 is SGHVS and CDR2 is FQNEAQ. The CDR3 loop is CASSLAGQELNQPQHF. CDR3 DNA (partial): TGTGCCAGCAGCTTAGCGGGACAGGAACTTAATCAGCCC.

This clone came up many times. This chain's CDR3 is CSANQSPGSTDTQYF. The sequenced part of the CDR3 DNA is TGCAGTGCAAATCAATCCCCGGGGAGCACAGATACG. The chain links TRBV20-1 to TRBJ2-3, with D possibly matching TRBD2 (5 bases). From the germline J gene comes the end of the CDR3, since the read stops 3 residues before it. V lost 6 bases, J lost 0 bases, and 16 bases lay in between. In germline, CDR1 is DFQATT, CDR2 SNEGSKA (reference sequence). The CDR3 is made up of 15 amino acids.